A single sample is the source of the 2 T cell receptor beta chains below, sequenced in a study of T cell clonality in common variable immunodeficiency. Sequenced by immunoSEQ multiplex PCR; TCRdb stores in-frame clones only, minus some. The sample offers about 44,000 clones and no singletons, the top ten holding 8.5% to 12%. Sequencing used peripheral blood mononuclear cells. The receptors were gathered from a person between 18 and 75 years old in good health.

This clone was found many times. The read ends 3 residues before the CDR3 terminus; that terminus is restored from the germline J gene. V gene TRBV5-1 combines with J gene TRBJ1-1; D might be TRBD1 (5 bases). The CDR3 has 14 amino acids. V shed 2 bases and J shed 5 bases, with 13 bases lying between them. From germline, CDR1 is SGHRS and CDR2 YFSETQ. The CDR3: CASSFQGEGTEAFF. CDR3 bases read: TGCGCCAGCAGCTTCCAGGGTGAAGGTACTGAA.

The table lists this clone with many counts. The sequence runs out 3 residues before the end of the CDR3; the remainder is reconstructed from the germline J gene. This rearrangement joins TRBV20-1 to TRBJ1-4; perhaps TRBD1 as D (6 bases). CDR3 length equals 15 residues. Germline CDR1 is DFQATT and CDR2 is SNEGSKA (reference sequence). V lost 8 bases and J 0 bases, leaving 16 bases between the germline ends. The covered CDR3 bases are TGCAGTCCCTCTCCCCAGGGGACAACTAATGAAAAA. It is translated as CSPSPQGTTNEK. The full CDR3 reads CSPSPQGTTNEKLFF.